This entry features one T cell receptor (beta chain) sequence. The antigen is not known. This entry comes from a study of T cell responses to AZD1222 COVID-19 vaccine. Study summary: Second-dose schedules of about 4 or about 12 weeks were combined.

Sequenced by immunoSEQ multiplex PCR; TCRdb stores in-frame clones only, minus some. The data contain 130,000 to 150,000 clones, around nine tenths of them singletons. General study results and limits: As reported, nearly half of all spike-specific TCRs target variant regions that are unmutated. Only a handful of individuals given AZD1222 were seropositive at baseline. Donors were largely white British and mainly female; clonal diversity was possibly underestimated.

Source: peripheral blood, taken on day 0 of AZD1222 vaccination. The source is an adult in good health.

The CDR3 sequence: CASSPLSQGANTGELFF. CDR3 DNA: TGTGCCAGCTCACCACTCTCACAGGGGGCGAACACCGGGGAGCTGTTTTTT. The chain uses TRBV18 and TRBJ2-2; 8 bases are a match to TRBD1. V shed 1 base and J 0 bases; nucleotides not matched to a gene: 4. Per germline, CDR1 KGHSH and CDR2 LQKENI. CDR3 size: 17 residues.